The sequence of this T cell receptor beta chain was determined in a study of graft-versus-host responses after intestinal transplantation (dated by TCRdb to about 2021). For context, the study as a whole: The transplants that recipients received were multivisceral, liver-intestinal, or isolated intestinal. Every recipient was given anti-thymocyte globulin induction, then maintenance tacrolimus and steroids for about three years. Graft-versus-host and host-versus-graft alloreactive T cell clones were tracked in the graft, circulation and bone marrow after intestinal transplantation using bulk TCR-beta CDR3 sequencing. Alloreactive clones were identified by sequencing pre-transplant mixed lymphocyte reaction products and comparing them with unstimulated pre-transplant donor and recipient T cells. Of the roughly 26 intestinal transplant recipients enrolled in the cohort, one of whom was a retransplant, 3 patients without pretransplant specimens were excluded. A peak of at least 4% donor T cells among recipient peripheral blood mononuclear cells was the definition used for donor T cell macrochimerism. Rather than going through the commercial service, samples from a few later patients were sequenced in-house on an Illumina MiSeq and processed with MiXCR. What the study reported, not specific to this receptor: High GvH to HvG T cell clonal ratios were observed in the allografts of patients with donor T cell macrochimerism. Early after transplant, peak levels of circulating GvH clones were associated with declines in HvG clones. GvH clones turned up in recipient bone marrow, with some appearing earlier in ileal mucosa or blood, a pattern consistent with an intestinal mucosal origin. The conclusions were limited by the relatively low number and heterogeneity of the intestinal transplant patients.

As concerns this clone: Its antigen is unknown. Nothing much larger sits one base from this clone, and base qualities are not available.

The library was prepared using the immunoSEQ multiplex PCR assay. For most patients, genomic DNA was isolated using the Qiagen DNeasy Blood and Tissue Kit and was shipped frozen to Adaptive Biotechnologies for TCR sequencing. Adaptive Biotechnologies carried out high-throughput TCR-beta CDR3 sequencing of genomic DNA for most patients. The original pipeline was this. Adaptive's ImmunoSEQ software supplied the TCR sequencing data for 15 to 20 patients, while MiXCR and VDJtools were used to process a few other patients. To correct CD4 versus CD8 sorting errors, any sequence found in both subsets at a frequency ratio below 5:1 was removed. Because the origin of CDR3 nucleotide sequences shared between donor and recipient could not be assigned, those sequences were removed. To be classed as alloreactive, a clone needed at least 2-fold expansion over unstimulated cells and a minimum CFSE-low frequency of 0.002% (template counts) or 0.001% (read counts). Clones were considered mappable if detected in sequenced pre-transplant spleen, lymph node, or MLR CFSE-low populations of the donor or recipient. Cumulative frequency of alloreactive clones was calculated as a percentage of all sequences weighted by copy number. TCRdb took this table from immuneACCESS and kept in-frame rearrangements with V and J called. Such tables lack part of the clones; where checked against another copy, unresolved V genes explain under half of the gap, and the rest is unexplained. The D gene and trimming were derived from the DNA, and the V and J assignments and clone size from that table. Here the sample has about 93,000 clones; about 93% occur a single time. The ten biggest clones cover 0.4% to 0.6% of the sample.

Read against the paper, the sample's time point label means: cells obtained before transplantation from donor or recipient. CD3+CD4+ and CD3+CD8+ populations were FACS-sorted from unstimulated pre-transplant donor and recipient cells taken from spleen or lymph nodes. The material was unstimulated CD8+ T cells sorted from spleen or lymph node cells, obtained before intestinal transplant. The source is a human donor who received an intestinal transplant.

The DNA sequence is given as TGCGCCAGCAGCCAAGATCAAGGGGGCCGCCTCGGGAACACTGAAGCTTTCTTT. Its translation is CASSQDQGGRLGNTEAFF. The chain is made from TRBV4-3 and TRBJ1-1, with 7 bases aligning to TRBD1. Compared with germline, V lacks 0 bases and J lacks 1 base; bases without a gene match: 11. There are 18 amino acids in the CDR3, from cysteine to phenylalanine inclusive. The only DNA kept is the CDR3, 54 bases in frame from the first base. According to the germline V gene, CDR1 reads LGHNA and CDR2 reads YSLEER.